The clone carrying this TCR beta chain has a count of ten or more. Using its own MiXCR run on the 5' RACE reads, TCRdb lists one record per CDR3 protein. Among about 46,000 distinct CDR3 sequences listed, around 4.5% were seen once. The CDR3 has 15 residues. Trimming took 3 bases from V and 7 from J; bases not matched to a gene: 5. The sample belongs to a study of neurological immune-mediated disorders. The chain carries TRBV12-3 or TRBV12-4 and TRBJ1-6, with 8 bases lining up with TRBD1. The clonotype originates from a woman between 55 and 75 years old with multiple sclerosis. Sequenced input: PBMCs. The CDR3 sequence: CASSFGTGGNSPLHF. As DNA, the CDR3 is TGTGCCAGCAGTTTTGGGACAGGTGGAAATTCACCCCTCCACTTT.